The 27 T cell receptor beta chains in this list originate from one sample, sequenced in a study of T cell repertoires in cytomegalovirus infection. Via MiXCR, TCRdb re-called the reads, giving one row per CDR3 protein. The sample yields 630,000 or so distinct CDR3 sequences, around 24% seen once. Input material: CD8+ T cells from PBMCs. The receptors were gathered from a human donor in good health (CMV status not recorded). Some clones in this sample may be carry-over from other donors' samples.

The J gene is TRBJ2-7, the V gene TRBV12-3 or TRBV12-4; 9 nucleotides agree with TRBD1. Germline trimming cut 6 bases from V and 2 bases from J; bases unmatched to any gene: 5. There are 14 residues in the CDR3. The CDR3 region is CASRPDRGTYEQYF. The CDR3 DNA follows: TGTGCCAGCAGGCCCGACAGGGGGACCTACGAGCAGTACTTC.

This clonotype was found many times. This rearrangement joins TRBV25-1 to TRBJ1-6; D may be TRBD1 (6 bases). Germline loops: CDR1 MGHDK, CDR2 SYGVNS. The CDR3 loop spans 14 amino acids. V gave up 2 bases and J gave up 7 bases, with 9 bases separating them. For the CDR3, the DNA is TGTGCCAGCAGTGAAGACAGGAACAATTCACCCCTCCACTTT. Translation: CASSEDRNNSPLHF.

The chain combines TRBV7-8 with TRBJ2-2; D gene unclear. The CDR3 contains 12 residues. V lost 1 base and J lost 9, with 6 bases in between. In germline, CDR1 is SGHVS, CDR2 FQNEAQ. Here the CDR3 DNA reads TGTGCCAGCAGCTTAGTCGTGAGGGAGCTGTTTTTT. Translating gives CASSLVVRELFF.

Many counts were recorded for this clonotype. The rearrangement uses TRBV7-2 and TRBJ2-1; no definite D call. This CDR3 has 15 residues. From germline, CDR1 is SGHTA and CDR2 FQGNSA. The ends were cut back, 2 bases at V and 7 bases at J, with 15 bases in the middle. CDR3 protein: CASSLSERLRNEQFF. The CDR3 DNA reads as TGTGCCAGCAGCTTAAGCGAGCGTTTAAGGAATGAGCAGTTCTTC.

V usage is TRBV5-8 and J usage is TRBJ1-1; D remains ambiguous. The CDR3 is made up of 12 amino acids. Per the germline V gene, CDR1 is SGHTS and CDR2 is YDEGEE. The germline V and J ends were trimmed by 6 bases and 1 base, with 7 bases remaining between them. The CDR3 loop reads CASNQANTEAFF. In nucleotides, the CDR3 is TGTGCCAGCAACCAGGCGAACACTGAAGCTTTCTTT.

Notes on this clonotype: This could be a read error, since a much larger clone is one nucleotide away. CDR3 sequence (DNA): TGTGCCAGCAGCCTCGGGACAGTACCTCAAGAGACCCAGTACTTC. It encodes CASSLGTVPQETQYF. The chain couples TRBV7-2 to TRBJ2-5, with 7 bases that match TRBD1. CDR3 length: 15 residues. Germline loops: CDR1 SGHTA, CDR2 FQGNSA. V lost 5 bases, J lost 2 bases, and 8 bases stayed unmatched.

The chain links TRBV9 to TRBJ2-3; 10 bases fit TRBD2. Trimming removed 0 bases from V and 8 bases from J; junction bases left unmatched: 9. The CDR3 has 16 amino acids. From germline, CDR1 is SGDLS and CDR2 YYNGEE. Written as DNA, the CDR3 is TGTGCCAGCAGCGTAGAGCTAGCGGGGGTGCTTGGTACGCAGTATTTT. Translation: CASSVELAGVLGTQYF.

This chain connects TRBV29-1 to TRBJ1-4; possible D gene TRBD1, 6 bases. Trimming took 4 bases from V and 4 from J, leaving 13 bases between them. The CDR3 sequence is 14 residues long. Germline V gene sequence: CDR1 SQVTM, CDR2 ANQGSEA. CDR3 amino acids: CSVGWGQDNEKLFF. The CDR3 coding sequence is TGCAGCGTTGGCTGGGGGCAGGATAATGAAAAACTGTTTTTT.

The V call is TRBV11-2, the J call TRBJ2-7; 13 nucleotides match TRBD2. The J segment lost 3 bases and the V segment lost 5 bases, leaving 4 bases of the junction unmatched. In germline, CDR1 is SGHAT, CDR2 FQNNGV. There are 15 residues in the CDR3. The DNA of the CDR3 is TGTGCCAGCAGCCTAGGGACTAGCGGGGTCTACGAGCAGTACGTC. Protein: CASSLGTSGVYEQYV.

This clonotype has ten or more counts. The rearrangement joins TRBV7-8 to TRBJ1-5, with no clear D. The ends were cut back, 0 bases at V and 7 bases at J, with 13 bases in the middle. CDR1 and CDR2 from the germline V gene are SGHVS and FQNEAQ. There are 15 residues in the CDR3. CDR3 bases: TGTGCCAGCAGCTTAGCAGGAGGGTCCCGCCAGCCCCAGCATTTT. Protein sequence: CASSLAGGSRQPQHF.

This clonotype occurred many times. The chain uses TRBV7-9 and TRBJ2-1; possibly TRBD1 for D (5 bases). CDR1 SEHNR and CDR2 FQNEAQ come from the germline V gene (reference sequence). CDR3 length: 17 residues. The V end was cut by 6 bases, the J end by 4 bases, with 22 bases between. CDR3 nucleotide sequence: TGTGCCAGCAGACCGCCGGTTCGTCAGGGAATGTACAATGAGCAGTTCTTC. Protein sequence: CASRPPVRQGMYNEQFF.

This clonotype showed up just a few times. Here the CDR3 reads CASSQDPEGGENTEAFF. CDR3 coding DNA: TGTGCCAGCAGCCAAGACCCGGAAGGGGGCGAGAACACTGAAGCTTTCTTT. The chain employs TRBV14 and TRBJ1-1; TRBD1 matches 7 bases. After removal of 0 bases from V and 1 base from J, the junction contained 8 bases not matched to a gene. Germline V CDR1 and CDR2: SGHDN, FVKESK. The CDR3 covers 17 residues.

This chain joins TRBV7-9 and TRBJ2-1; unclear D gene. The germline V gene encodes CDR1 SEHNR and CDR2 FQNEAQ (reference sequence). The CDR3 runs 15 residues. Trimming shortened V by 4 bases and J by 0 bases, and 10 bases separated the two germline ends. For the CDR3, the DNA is TGTGCCAGCAGCTCTCAGCAGAGCTCCTACAATGAGCAGTTCTTC. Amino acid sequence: CASSSQQSSYNEQFF. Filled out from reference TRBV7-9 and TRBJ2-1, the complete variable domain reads DTGVSQNPRHKITKRGQNVTFRCDPISEHNRLYWYRQTLGQGPEFLTYFQNEAQLEKSRLLSDRFSAERPKGSFSTLEIQRTEQGDSAMYLCASSSQQSSYNEQFFGPGTRLTVL.

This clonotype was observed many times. The CDR3 bases are TGTGCCAGCAAGGACAGGGAAAGACCGAACACCGGGGAGCTGTTTTTT. Its translation is CASKDRERPNTGELFF. The rearrangement links TRBV12-3 or TRBV12-4 to TRBJ2-2, with TRBD1 matching over 8 bases. CDR3 size: 16 residues. J was trimmed by 0 bases and V by 7 bases; bases with no gene match: 7.

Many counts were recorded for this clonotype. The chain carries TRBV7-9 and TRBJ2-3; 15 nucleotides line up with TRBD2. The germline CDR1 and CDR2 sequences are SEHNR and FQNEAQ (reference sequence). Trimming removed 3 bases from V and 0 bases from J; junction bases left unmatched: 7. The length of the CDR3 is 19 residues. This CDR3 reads CASSFWTSGGVASTDTQYF. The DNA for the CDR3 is TGTGCCAGCAGCTTCTGGACTAGCGGGGGGGTGGCTAGCACAGATACGCAGTATTTT.

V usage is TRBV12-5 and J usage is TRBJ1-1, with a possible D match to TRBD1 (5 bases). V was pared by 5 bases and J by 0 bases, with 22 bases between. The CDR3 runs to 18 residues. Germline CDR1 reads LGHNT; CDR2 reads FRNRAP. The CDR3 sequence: CASGPPSGVVRLNTEAFF. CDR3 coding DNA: TGTGCTAGTGGTCCCCCGTCGGGGGTGGTCCGGCTGAACACTGAAGCTTTCTTT.

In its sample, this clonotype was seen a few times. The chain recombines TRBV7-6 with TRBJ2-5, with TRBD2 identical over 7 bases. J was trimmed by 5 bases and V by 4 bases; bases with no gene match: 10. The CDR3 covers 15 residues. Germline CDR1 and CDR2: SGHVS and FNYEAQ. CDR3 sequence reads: CASSYPSGGRETQYF. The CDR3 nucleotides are TGTGCCAGCAGCTACCCCTCGGGGGGTCGGGAGACCCAGTACTTC.

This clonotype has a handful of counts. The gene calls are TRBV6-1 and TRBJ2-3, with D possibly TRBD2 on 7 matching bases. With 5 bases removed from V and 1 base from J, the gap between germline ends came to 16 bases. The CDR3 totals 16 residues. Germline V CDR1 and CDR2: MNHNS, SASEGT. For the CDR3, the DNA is TGTGCCAGCAGTCCCGGAAGGGGGGGGCGCACAGATACGCAGTATTTT. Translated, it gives CASSPGRGGRTDTQYF.

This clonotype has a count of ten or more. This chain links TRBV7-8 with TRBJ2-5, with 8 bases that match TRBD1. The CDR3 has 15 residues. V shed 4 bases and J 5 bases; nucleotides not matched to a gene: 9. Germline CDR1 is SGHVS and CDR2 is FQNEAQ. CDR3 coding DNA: TGTGCCAGCAGCTCCCTGACAGGGGAAGAGGAGACCCAGTACTTC. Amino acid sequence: CASSSLTGEEETQYF.

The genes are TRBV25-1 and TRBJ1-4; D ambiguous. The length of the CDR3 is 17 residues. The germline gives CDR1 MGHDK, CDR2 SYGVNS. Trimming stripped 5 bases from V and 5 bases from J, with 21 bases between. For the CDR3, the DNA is TGTGCCAGCAGTCCCCGGGAGGCCCCCTTAGAAAATGAAAAACTGTTTTTT. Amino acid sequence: CASSPREAPLENEKLFF.

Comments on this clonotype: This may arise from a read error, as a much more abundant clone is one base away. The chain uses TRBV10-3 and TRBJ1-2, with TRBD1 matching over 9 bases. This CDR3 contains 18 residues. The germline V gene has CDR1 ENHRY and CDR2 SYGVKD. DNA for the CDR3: TGTGCCATCAGTGAGACAGGGACAGGGATGGTAGCTAACTATGACTACACCTTC. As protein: CAISETGTGMVANYDYTF.

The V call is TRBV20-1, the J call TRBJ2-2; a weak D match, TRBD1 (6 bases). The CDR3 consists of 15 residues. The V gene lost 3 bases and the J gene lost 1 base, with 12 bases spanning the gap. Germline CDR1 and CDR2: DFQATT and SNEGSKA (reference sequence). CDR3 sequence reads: CSARVDRWNTGELFF. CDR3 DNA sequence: TGCAGTGCTAGGGTGGACAGATGGAACACCGGGGAGCTGTTTTTT.

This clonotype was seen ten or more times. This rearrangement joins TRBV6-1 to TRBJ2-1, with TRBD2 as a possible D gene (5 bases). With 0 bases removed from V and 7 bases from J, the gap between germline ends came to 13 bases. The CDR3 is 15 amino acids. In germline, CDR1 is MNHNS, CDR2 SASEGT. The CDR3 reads CASSEADRWENEQFF. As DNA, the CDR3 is TGTGCCAGCAGTGAAGCGGATAGGTGGGAGAATGAGCAGTTCTTC.

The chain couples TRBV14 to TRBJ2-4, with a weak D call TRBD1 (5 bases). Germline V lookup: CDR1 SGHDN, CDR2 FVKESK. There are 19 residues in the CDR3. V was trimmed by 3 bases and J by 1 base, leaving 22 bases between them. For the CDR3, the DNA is TGTGCCAGCAGCCACCTCGTGGCACACCAGGGTCGGGCCAAAAACATTCAGTACTTC. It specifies CASSHLVAHQGRAKNIQYF. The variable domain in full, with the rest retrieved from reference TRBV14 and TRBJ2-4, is EAGVTQFPSHSVIEKGQTVTLRCDPISGHDNLYWYRRVMGKEIKFLLHFVKESKQDESGMPNNRFLAERTGGTYSTLKVQPAELEDSGVYFCASSHLVAHQGRAKNIQYFGAGTRLSVL.

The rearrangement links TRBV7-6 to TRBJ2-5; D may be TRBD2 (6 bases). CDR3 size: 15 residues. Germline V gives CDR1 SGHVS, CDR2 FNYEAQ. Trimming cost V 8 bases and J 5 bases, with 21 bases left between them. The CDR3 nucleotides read TGTGCCAGCGCCCAATACTGGAGGGGTTGGGAGACCCAGTACTTC. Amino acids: CASAQYWRGWETQYF.

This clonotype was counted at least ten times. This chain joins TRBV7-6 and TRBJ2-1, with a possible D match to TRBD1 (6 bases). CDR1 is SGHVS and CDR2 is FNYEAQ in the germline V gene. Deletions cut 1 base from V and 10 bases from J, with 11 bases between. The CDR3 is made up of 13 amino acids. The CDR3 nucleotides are TGTGCCAGCAGCTTAGAGAGGGGGAAAGAGCAGTTCTTC. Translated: CASSLERGKEQFF.

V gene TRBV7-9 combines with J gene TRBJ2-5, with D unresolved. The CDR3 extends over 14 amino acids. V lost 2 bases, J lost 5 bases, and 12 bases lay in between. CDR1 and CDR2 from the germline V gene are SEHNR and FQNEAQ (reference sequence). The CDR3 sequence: CASSLRSVEETQYF. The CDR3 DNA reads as TGTGCCAGCAGCTTACGGAGCGTGGAGGAGACCCAGTACTTC.